This T cell receptor beta chain was documented in a study of T cell responses to AZD1222 COVID-19 vaccine. As concerns this clone: Its specificity is unknown.

Per germline, CDR1 SGHTA and CDR2 FQGNSA. The CDR3 sequence is 16 residues long. V lost 1 base, J lost 9 bases, and 16 bases lay in between. Only in-frame clones appear in the TCRdb table, and some are missing; sequencing was by immunoSEQ multiplex PCR. The sample has 130,000 or so clones; 85% to 90% are singletons. Study outcomes and limitations: Reportedly, close to half of spike-specific TCRs are directed against unmutated variant regions. Spike was spanned by vaccine-associated CD4 TCRs, which were dominant at 160-218 and 743-854.

The sequence was collected from an adult in good health. Here the sequenced sample was peripheral blood, taken on day 0 of AZD1222 vaccination. The chain recombines TRBV7-2 with TRBJ1-6; tentatively, D is TRBD1 (5 bases). CDR3 protein: CASSLGPPGQSSPLHF. Written as DNA, the CDR3 is TGTGCCAGCAGCTTAGGCCCCCCGGGGCAGAGTTCACCCCTCCACTTT.